A single sample gave rise to the 3 T cell receptor beta chains below, sequenced in a study of beta chain features in type 1 diabetes. Points from the study as a whole: Type 1 diabetes patients had TCRB CDR3s that were shorter (moderately but significantly so) in all four CD4+ subsets.

These receptors are not linked to any known antigen. All of the isolated RNA was reverse transcribed, so expressed TCRB transcripts were sequenced. Profiled with immunoSEQ multiplex PCR; TCRdb holds only in-frame clones, not every one. The repertoire includes a few hundred thousand clones, approximately 14% of them detected once, and over 0.015% sits in the top ten. Sequencing input: naive CD4+ T cells from blood. These receptors were obtained from a man aged 25 to 45 with type 1 diabetes.

The chain employs TRBV30 and TRBJ1-1; D is unresolved. V was cut by 1 base and J by 10 bases, with 13 bases left in between. CDR3 length: 12 amino acids. CDR1 GTSNPN and CDR2 SVGIG come from the germline V gene (reference sequence). CDR3 protein: CAWSESPEVAFF. In DNA, the CDR3 is TGTGCCTGGAGTGAATCCCCAGAGGTAGCTTTCTTT.

This clone has just a few counts. The gene calls are TRBV27 and TRBJ1-5; no definite D call. Trimming left V 5 bases short and J 1 base short, with 9 bases between. The CDR3 spans 14 residues. Per germline, CDR1 MNHEY and CDR2 SMNVEV (reference sequence). CDR3 in DNA: TGTGCCAGCAGTCTTAGGGAGAGCAATCAGCCCCAGCATTTT. Translated: CASSLRESNQPQHF.

The chain couples TRBV6-1 to TRBJ2-1; 10 nucleotides match TRBD2. V trimming: 1 base; J trimming: 8 bases; junction bases outside the gene matches: 2. The CDR3 is made up of 14 amino acids. Germline CDR1 reads MNHNS; CDR2 reads SASEGT. CDR3 sequence: CASSEGLAGDEQFF. DNA for the CDR3: TGTGCCAGCAGTGAAGGGCTAGCGGGAGATGAGCAGTTCTTC.